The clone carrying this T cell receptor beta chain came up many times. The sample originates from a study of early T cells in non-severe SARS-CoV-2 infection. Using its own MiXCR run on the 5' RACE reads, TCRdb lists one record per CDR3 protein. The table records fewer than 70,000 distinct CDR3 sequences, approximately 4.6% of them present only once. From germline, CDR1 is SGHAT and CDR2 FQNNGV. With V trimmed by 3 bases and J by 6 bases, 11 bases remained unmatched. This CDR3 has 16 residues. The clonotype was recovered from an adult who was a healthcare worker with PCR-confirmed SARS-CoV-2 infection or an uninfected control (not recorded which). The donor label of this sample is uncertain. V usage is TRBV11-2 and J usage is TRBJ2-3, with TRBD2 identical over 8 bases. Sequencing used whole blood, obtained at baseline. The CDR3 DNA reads TGTGCCAGCAGCTTCGTAACGGGGGGGCTCACGGATACGCAGTATTTT. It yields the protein CASSFVTGGLTDTQYF.